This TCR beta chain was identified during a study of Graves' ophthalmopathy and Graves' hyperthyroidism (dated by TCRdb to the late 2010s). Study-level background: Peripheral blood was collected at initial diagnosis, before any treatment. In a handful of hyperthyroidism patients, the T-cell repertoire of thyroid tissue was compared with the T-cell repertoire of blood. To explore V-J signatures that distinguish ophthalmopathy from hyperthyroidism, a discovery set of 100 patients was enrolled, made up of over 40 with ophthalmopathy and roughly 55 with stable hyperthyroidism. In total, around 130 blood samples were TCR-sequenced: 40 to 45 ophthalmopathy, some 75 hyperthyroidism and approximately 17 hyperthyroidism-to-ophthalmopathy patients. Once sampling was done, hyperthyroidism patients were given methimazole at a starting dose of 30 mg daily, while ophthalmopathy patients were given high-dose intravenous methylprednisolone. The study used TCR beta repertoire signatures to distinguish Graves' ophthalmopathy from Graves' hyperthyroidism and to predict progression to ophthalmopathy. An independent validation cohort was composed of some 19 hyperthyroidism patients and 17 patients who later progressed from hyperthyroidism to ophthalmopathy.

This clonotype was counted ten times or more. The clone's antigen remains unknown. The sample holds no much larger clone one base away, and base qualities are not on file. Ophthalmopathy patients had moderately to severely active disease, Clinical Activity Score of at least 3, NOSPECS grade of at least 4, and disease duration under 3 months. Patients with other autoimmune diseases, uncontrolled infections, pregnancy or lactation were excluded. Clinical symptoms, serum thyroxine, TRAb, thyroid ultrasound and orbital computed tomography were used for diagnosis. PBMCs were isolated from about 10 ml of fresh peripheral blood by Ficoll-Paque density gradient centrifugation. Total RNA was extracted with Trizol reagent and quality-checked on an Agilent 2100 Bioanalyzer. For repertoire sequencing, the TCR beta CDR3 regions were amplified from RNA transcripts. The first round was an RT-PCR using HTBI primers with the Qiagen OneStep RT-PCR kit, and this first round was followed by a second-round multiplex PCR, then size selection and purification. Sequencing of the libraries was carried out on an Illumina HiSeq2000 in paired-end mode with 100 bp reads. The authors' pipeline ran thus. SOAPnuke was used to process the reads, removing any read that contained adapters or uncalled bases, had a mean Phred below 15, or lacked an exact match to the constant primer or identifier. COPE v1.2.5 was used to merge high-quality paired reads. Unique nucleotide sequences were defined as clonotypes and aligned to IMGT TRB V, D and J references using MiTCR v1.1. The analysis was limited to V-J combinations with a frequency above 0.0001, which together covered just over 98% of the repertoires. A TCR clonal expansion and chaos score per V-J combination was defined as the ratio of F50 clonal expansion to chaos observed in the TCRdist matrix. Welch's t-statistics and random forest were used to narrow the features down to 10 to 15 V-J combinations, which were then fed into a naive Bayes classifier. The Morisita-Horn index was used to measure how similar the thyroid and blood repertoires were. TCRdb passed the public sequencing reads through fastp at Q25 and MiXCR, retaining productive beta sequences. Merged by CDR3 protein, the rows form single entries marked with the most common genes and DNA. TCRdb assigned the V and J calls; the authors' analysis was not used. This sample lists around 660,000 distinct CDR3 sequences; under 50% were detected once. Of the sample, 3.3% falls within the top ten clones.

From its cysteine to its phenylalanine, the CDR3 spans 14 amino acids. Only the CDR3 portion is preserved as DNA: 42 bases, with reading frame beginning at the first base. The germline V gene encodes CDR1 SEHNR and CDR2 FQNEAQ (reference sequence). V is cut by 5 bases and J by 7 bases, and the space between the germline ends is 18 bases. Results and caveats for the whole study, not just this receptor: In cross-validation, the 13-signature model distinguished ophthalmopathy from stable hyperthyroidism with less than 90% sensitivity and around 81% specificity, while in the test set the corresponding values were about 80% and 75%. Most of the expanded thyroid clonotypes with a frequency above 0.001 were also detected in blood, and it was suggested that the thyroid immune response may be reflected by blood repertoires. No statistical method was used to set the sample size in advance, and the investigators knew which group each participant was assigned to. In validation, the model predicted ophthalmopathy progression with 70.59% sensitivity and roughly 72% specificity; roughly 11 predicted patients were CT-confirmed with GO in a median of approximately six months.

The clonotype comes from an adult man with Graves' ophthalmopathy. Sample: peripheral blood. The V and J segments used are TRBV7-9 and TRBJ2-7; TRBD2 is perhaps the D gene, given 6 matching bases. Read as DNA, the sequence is TGTGCCAGCAGCCCAGGACTAAAGCCATGGGAGCAGTACTTC. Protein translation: CASSPGLKPWEQYF.